This TCR beta chain was identified in a study of blood T cell repertoires in COVID-19. Study background: Samples of COVID-19 (acute and convalescent) were obtained from the United States, Italy and Spain.

Per the original methods: Researchers report that nucleated cell counts were estimated from reference gene primer amplification. This table comes from immunoSEQ multiplex PCR, and its TCRdb copy is limited to in-frame clones, with some not included. V, J and clone size were drawn from that table, and D and trimming were deduced from the DNA. The sample lists 200,000 to 250,000 clones, roughly 88% seen once, with 1.5% in the top ten. Sequenced: peripheral blood. The TCR comes from a man between 18 and 29 years old with active or convalescent COVID-19.

CDR3 sequence: CASSMTSGSPYEQYF. DNA for the CDR3: TGTGCCAGCAGCATGACTAGCGGGAGCCCCTACGAGCAGTACTTC. The chain has TRBV28 and TRBJ2-7; 12 bases agree with TRBD2. The CDR3 length is 15 residues. From germline, CDR1 is MDHEN and CDR2 SYDVKM. V gave up 6 bases and J gave up 2 bases; unmatched junction bases: 5.